Listed here is a single T cell receptor (beta chain). The sample is drawn from a study of blood T cell repertoires in COVID-19. Assay: immunoSEQ multiplex PCR; the TCRdb copy retains only in-frame clones and omits some. The sample has over 600,000 clones; 70% to 90% are singletons. V lost 4 bases to trimming and J lost 1 base, with 8 bases between them. Germline V gene lookup returns CDR1 LGHDT and CDR2 YNNKEL (reference sequence). This CDR3 has 13 amino acids. The rearrangement uses TRBV3-1 (or the pseudogene TRBV3-2) and TRBJ2-7; TRBD2 might be the D (5 bases). The receptor comes from a woman between 18 and 30 years old with acute or convalescent COVID-19. What was sequenced was peripheral blood. CDR3 DNA sequence: TGTGCCAGCAGCCGCCGGGGTTCCTACGAGCAGTACTTC. Translating it yields CASSRRGSYEQYF.